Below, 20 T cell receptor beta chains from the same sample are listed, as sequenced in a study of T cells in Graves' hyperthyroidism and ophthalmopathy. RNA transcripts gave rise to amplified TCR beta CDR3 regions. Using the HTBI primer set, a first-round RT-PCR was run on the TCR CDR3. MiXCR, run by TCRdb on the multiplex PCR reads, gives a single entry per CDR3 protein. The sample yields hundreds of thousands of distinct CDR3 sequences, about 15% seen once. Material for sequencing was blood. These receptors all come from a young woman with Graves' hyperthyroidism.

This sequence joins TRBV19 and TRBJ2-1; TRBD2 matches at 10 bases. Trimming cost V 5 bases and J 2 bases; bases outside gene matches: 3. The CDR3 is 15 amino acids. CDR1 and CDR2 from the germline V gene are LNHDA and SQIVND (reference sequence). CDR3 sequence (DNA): TGTGCCAGTAGTGAGCGGGAGGGCGCCTACAATGAGCAGTTCTTC. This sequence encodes CASSEREGAYNEQFF.

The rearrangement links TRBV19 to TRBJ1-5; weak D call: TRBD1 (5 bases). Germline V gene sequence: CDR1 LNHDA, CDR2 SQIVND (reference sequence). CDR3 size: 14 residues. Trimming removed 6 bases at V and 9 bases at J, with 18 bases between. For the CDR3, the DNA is TGTGCCAGTAGCCCCGGGGACCATGTAAGGCCCCAGCATTTT. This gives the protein CASSPGDHVRPQHF.

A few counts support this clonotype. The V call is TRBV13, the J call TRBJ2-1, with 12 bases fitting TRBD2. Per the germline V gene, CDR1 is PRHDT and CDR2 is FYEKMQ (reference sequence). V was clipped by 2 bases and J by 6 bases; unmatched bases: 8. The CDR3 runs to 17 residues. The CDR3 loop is CASSLSRLAGAGNEQFF. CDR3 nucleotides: TGTGCCAGCAGCTTAAGTAGACTAGCGGGAGCTGGCAATGAGCAGTTCTTC.

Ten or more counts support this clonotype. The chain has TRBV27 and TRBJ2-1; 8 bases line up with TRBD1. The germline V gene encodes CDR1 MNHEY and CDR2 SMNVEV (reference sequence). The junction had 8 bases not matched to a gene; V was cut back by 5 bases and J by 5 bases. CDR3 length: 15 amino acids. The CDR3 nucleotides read TGTGCCAGCAGTCTAGGACAGGGTAGACACAATGAGCAGTTCTTC. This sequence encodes CASSLGQGRHNEQFF.

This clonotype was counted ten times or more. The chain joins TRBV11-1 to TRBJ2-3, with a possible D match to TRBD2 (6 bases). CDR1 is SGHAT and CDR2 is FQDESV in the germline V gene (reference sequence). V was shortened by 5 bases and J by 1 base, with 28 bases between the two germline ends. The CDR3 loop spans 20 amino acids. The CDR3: CASSEPRGTASVSGTDTQYF. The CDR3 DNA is TGTGCCAGCAGCGAACCACGAGGGACTGCTTCGGTTTCAGGCACAGATACGCAGTATTTT.

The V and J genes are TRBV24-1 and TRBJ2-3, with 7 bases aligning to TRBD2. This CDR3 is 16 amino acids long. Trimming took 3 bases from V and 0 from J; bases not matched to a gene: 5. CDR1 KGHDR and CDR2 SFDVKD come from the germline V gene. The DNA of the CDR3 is TGTGCCACCAGTGATCCGGGAGGTGGGAGCACAGATACGCAGTATTTT. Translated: CATSDPGGGSTDTQYF.

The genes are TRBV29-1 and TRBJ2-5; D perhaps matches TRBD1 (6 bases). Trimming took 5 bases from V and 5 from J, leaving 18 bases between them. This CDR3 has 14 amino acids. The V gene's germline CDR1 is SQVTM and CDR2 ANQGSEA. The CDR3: CSVIRDTSGETQYF. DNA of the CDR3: TGCAGCGTTATCCGGGACACCTCCGGTGAGACCCAGTACTTC.

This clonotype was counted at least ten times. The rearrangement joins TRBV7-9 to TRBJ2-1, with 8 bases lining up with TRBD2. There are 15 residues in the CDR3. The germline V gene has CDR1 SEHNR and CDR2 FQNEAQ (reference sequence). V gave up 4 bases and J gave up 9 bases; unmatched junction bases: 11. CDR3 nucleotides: TGTGCCAGCAGCTGGTCTAGCGGGTCGGTGGGTGAGCAGTTCTTC. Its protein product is CASSWSSGSVGEQFF.

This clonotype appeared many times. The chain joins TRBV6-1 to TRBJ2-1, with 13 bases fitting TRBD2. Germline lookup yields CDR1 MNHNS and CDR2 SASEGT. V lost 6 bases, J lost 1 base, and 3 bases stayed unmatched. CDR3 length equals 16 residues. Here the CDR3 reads CASSGTSGTSYNEQFF. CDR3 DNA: TGTGCCAGCAGCGGGACTAGCGGGACGTCCTACAATGAGCAGTTCTTC.

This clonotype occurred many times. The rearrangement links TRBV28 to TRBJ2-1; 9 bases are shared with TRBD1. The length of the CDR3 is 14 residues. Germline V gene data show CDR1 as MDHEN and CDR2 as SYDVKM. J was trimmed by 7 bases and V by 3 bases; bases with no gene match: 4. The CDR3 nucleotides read TGTGCCAGCAGTTTCGGGACAGGGTTTAATGAGCAGTTCTTC. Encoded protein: CASSFGTGFNEQFF.

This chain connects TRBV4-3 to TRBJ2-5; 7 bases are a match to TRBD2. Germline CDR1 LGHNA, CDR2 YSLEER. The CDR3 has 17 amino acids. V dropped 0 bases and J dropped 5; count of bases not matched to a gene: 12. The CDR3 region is CASSQDWGGFSYETQYF. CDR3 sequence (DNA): TGCGCCAGCAGCCAAGATTGGGGAGGGTTTAGCTACGAGACCCAGTACTTC.

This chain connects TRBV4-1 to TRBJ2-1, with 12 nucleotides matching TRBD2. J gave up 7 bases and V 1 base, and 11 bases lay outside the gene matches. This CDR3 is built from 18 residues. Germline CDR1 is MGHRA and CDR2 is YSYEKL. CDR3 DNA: TGCGCCAGCAGCCAAGTTATGGGTGGACTAGCGGGGTTAAATGAGCAGTTCTTC. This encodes CASSQVMGGLAGLNEQFF.

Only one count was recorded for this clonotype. The chain's CDR3 is CASSSTGGGPGELFF. The CDR3 DNA is TGTGCCAGTAGTTCGACAGGGGGAGGCCCCGGGGAGCTGTTTTTT. This sequence joins TRBV19 and TRBJ2-2; 9 bases map to TRBD1. J was trimmed by 6 bases and V by 5 bases; bases with no gene match: 7. CDR1 and CDR2 (germline): LNHDA, SQIVND (reference sequence). This CDR3 contains 15 residues.

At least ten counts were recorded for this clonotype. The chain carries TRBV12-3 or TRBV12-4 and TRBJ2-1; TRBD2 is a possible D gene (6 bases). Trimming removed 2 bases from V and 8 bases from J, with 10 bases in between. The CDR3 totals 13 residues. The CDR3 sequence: CASSLLAKYEQFF. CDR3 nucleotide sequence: TGTGCCAGCAGTTTACTAGCGAAGTATGAGCAGTTCTTC.

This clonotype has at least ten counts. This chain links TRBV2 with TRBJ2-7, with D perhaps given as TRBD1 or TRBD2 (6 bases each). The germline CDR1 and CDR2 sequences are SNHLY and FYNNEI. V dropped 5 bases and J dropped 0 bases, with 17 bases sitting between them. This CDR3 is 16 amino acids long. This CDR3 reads CASSITGAGNSYEQYF. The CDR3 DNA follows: TGTGCCAGCAGTATCACGGGGGCCGGGAACTCCTACGAGCAGTACTTC.

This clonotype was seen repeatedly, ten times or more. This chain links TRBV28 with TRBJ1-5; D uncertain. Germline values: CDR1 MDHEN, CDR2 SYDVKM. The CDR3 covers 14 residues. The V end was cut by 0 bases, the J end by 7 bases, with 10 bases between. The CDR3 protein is CASSLWAEGQPQHF. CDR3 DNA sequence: TGTGCCAGCAGTTTATGGGCAGAAGGACAGCCCCAGCATTTT. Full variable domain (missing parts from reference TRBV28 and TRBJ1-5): DVKVTQSSRYLVKRTGEKVFLECVQDMDHENMFWYRQDPGLGLRLIYFSYDVKMKEKGDIPEGYSVSREKKERFSLILESASTNQTSMYLCASSLWAEGQPQHFGDGTRLSIL.

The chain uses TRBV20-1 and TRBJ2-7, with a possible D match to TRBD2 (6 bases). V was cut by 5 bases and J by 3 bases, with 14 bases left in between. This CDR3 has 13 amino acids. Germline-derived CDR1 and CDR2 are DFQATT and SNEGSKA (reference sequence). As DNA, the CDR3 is TGCAGTGCTGAACCGGGGGAGAACTACGAGCAGTACTTC. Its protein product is CSAEPGENYEQYF.

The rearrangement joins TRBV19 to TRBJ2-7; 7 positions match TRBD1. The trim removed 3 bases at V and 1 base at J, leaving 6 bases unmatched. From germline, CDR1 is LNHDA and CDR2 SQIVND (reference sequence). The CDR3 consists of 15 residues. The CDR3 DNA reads TGTGCCAGTAGTATTTCATCGGGACAGTCCTACGAGCAGTACTTC. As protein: CASSISSGQSYEQYF.

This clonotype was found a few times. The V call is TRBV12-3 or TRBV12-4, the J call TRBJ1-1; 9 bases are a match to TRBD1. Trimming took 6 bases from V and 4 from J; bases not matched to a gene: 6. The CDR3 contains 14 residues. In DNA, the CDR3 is TGTGCCAGCAGACCGGGACAGGGTGGCACTGAAGCTTTCTTT. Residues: CASRPGQGGTEAFF.

In DNA, the CDR3 is TGTGCCAGCAGCCTGCTTTTGCTCTACAATGAGCAGTTCTTC. Translated, it gives CASSLLLLYNEQFF. V is TRBV7-9 and J is TRBJ2-1; D is uncertain. CDR1 is SEHNR and CDR2 is FQNEAQ in the germline V gene (reference sequence). This CDR3 spans 14 amino acids. V lost 5 bases to trimming and J lost 3 bases, with 11 bases between them.